This is a list of T cell receptor beta chains from one sample in a study. TCRdb ran MiXCR on the RT-PCR reads and lists one entry per CDR3 protein. This sample carries almost 700,000 distinct CDR3 sequences, 13% to 15% of them seen once, and the ten largest clones take 3.6%. The sample consisted of memory CD4+ T cells from blood. These receptors originate from a female donor in good health, serving as a healthy control. The conserved cysteine and the conserved F or W are not part of the CDR3 here. Size is omitted from some rows. Given values are once, few, many or a class for expanded clones.

clone_size	v_call	cdr3_aa
many	TRBV20-1	SARDRERYNEQF
many	TRBV4-3	ASSQLRTYYEQY
few	TRBV9	ASSPAGLVGYEQF
few	TRBV6-2/TRBV6-3	ASSPPVGQGNQPQH
many	TRBV10-3	AISESQGPYEQY
.	TRBV28	ASTPPAADYGYT
few	TRBV7-2	ASSSRIAGWEGETQY
few	TRBV30	AWSSGPGSFETQY
many	TRBV28	ALQDPGQGLGEQY
many	TRBV6-5	ASSYSAKNIQY
few	TRBV28	ASSSATGIYGYT
many	TRBV20-1	SARDRVLAKETQY
few	TRBV7-3	ASSGQQGNEQF
many	TRBV12-3/TRBV12-4	ASSFSPTNSPLH
.	TRBV20-1	SARQAGQPQH
many	TRBV5-1	ASSLSDLSGTEAF
many	TRBV5-1	ASAAGHPGVEQY
.	TRBV28	ASGLPAYEQY
once	TRBV13	ASSLGVTYNEQF
few	TRBV20-1	SARDVQRRNQPQH
.	TRBV6-1	ATEPPGGGLGQPQH
.	TRBV27	ASHSFSGAGSSYEQY
few	TRBV28	ASTPGGQRTDTQY
.	TRBV21-1	ASSKASGPPGANTEAF
.	TRBV7-2	ASSLVGGEGTEAF
few	TRBV20-1	SASLAGGGEQY
.	TRBV6-5	ASSSRPTMNTEAF
few	TRBV5-1	ASSLGASGGHSSYNEQF
.	TRBV28	ASSLRGSNRGTQY
many	TRBV12-3/TRBV12-4	ASRMGGQGASEQY
few	TRBV27	ASNPTSGRAGHEQF
.	TRBV6-5	ASAALFPPYGYT
.	TRBV18	ASSPKGQGRYNEQF
few	TRBV9	ASSESFTDTQY
few	TRBV6-5	ASSQLRDSEAF
few	TRBV20-1	SAPRGAGGDEAF
many	TRBV5-6	ASSFRDHDNEQF
few	TRBV7-9	ASSLGAGSSGRSNNEQF
.	TRBV7-9	ASSLAAGAMDYGYT
.	TRBV11-2	ASSTNRGKTQY
few	TRBV27	ASVERNTDTQY
few	TRBV12-3/TRBV12-4	ASRTGRDSGNQPQH
few	TRBV11-3	ASSWRGTDTQY
many	TRBV29-1	SAKQQETQY
few	TRBV15	ATSRDSQSTDTQY
many	TRBV15	ATSREYTVRGEQF
few	TRBV10-3	AIKGDLGGVEQY
.	TRBV2	ASTSDVNTEAF
many	TRBV6-6	ASMQGQGGPYEQY
.	TRBV6-5	TSRRGRDTDTQY
few	TRBV2	ASIDLVGQY
few	TRBV6-1	ASSDGTAWMAQY
many	TRBV7-2	ASSLETADNEQF
few	TRBV6-5	ASSGDGGNQPQH
.	TRBV28	ASSLSGLAGGRETQY
.	TRBV20-1	SASDLAGGPRNTQY
.	TRBV6-1	ASSELGAFNQPQH